What follows are 2 T cell receptor beta chains derived from one specimen sequenced in a study of T-cell reconstitution after alpha-beta-depleted transplantation in children. The authors prepared the TCRbeta library with unique molecular identifiers. TCRdb passed the PCR reads through MiXCR, listing each CDR3 protein once. This table holds about 690,000 distinct CDR3 sequences, approximately 16% found once. This specimen was PBMCs from the stem cell graft donor, taken from the stem cell graft. These receptor sequences come from a human donor who donated a stem cell graft to a child with acute myeloid leukemia.

This clonotype appeared many times. CDR3 in DNA: TGCAGCGCGCGACAGGCTTCGGACACTGAAGCTTTCTTT. As protein: CSARQASDTEAFF. The chain employs TRBV29-1 and TRBJ1-1, with D perhaps TRBD1 (6 bases). Germline V gives CDR1 SQVTM, CDR2 ANQGSEA. Trimming shortened V by 7 bases and J by 3 bases, and 15 bases separated the two germline ends. The CDR3 loop spans 13 amino acids.

A note on this clonotype: It may be a read error: a sequence one base away is much more abundant. This rearrangement joins TRBV7-2 to TRBJ1-5, with a weak D call TRBD1 (5 bases). Germline V gene data show CDR1 as SGHTA and CDR2 as FQGNSA. This CDR3 spans 15 amino acids. Trimming shortened V by 3 bases and J by 2 bases, and 11 bases separated the two germline ends. The CDR3 reads CASSFGATGNQPQHF. CDR3 nucleotide sequence: TGTGCCAGCAGCTTTGGGGCGACAGGCAATCAGCCCCAGCATTTT. Drawing the rest from reference TRBV7-2 and TRBJ1-5, the complete variable domain is GAGVSQSPSNKVTEKGKDVELRCDPISGHTALYWYRQSLGQGLEFLIYFQGNSAPDKSGLPSDRFSAERTGGSVSTLTIQRTQQEDSAVYLCASSFGATGNQPQHFGDGTRLSIL.